This T cell receptor beta chain is from a study of a mutant IDH1 vaccine in newly diagnosed glioma. Regarding the study as a whole: Any relationship between pseudoprogression and changes in top peripheral T cell clonotypes seemed absent.

Profiled with immunoSEQ multiplex PCR; TCRdb holds only in-frame clones, not every one. The sample contains approximately 76,000 clones, roughly 90% of which appear only once. As to this clone: Its antigen remains unidentified. A single base is all that separates this from a far larger clone, so a read error is likely.

The time point: week 5, during vaccination. Mutant IDH1 20-mer peptide, at 300 ug, made up each vaccine dose, with topical imiquimod. This CDR3 has 13 residues. Trimming cost V 3 bases and J 2 bases, with 9 bases left between them. Germline V gives CDR1 SGHRS, CDR2 YFSETQ. The chain joins TRBV5-1 to TRBJ2-7, with D possibly TRBD1 on 5 matching bases. This clonotype was sampled from a woman between 45 and 65 years old with glioma. This material consisted of PBMCs, taken from a glioma patient whose treatment included an IDH1 peptide vaccine. This CDR3 reads CASSWGKAYEQYF. The CDR3 nucleotides read TGCGCCAGCAGCTGGGGCAAAGCCTACGAGCAGTACTTC.